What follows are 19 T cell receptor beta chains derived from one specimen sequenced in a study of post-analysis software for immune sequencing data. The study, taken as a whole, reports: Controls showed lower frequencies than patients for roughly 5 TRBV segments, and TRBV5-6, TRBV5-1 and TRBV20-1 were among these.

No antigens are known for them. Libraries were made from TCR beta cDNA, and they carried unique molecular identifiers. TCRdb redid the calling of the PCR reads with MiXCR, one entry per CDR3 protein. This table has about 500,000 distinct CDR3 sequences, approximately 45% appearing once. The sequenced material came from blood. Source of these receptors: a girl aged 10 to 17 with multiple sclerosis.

The CDR3 spells CASSGRLAARYNEQFF. In DNA, the CDR3 is TGTGCCAGTAGTGGGCGACTAGCGGCCCGCTACAATGAGCAGTTCTTC. The genes are TRBV19 and TRBJ2-1; TRBD2 matches 9 bases. The V and J ends lost 5 bases and 3 bases, in that order; junction bases with no gene match: 8. The germline gives CDR1 LNHDA, CDR2 SQIVND (reference sequence). CDR3 size: 16 residues.

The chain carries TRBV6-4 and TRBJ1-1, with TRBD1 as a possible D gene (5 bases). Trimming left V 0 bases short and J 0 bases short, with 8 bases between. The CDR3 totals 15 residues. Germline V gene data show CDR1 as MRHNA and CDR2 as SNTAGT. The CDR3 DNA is TGTGCCAGCAGTGACTCGGGGGGTCTGAACACTGAAGCTTTCTTT. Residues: CASSDSGGLNTEAFF.

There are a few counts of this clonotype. The DNA for the CDR3 is TGTGCCAGCAGCTTACTCGCTAGCGGGATCTACGAGCAGTACTTC. It codes for CASSLLASGIYEQYF. The rearrangement joins TRBV7-9 to TRBJ2-7; 9 nucleotides agree with TRBD2. CDR1 is SEHNR, CDR2 FQNEAQ, per germline (reference sequence). The CDR3 is 15 amino acids. After removal of 2 bases from V and 3 bases from J, the junction contained 5 bases not matched to a gene.

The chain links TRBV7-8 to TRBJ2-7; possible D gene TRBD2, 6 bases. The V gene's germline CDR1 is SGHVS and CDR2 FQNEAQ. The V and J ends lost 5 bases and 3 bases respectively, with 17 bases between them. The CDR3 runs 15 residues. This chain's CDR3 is CASSAWDSKNYEQYF. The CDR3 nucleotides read TGTGCCAGCAGCGCCTGGGACTCGAAGAACTACGAGCAGTACTTC.

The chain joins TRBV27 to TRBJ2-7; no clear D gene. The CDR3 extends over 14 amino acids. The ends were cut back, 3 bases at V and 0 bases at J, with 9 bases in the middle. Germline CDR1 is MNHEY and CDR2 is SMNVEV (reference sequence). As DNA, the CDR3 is TGTGCCAGCAGTTTCCGCGACGGCTCCTACGAGCAGTACTTC. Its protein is CASSFRDGSYEQYF.

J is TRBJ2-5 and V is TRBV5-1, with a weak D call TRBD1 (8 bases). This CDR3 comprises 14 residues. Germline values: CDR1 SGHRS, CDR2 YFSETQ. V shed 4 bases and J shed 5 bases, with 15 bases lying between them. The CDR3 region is CASSNGQGGETQYF. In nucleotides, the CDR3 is TGCGCCAGCAGCAACGGACAGGGAGGGGAGACCCAGTACTTC. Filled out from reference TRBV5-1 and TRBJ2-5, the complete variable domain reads KAGVTQTPRYLIKTRGQQVTLSCSPISGHRSVSWYQQTPGQGLQFLFEYFSETQRNKGNFPGRFSGRQFSNSRSEMNVSTLELGDSALYLCASSNGQGGETQYFGPGTRLLVL.

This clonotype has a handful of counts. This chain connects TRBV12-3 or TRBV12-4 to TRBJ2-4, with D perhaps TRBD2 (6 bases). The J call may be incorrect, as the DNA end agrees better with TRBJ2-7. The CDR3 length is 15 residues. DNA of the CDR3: TGTGCCAGCAGTACCTATGGACGGAGGGTCCACGAGCAGTACTTC. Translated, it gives CASSTYGRRVHEQYF.

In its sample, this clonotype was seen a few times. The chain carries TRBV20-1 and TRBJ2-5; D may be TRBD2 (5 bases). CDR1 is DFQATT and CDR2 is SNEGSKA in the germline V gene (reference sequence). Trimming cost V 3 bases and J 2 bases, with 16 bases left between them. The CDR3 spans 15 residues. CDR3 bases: TGCAGTGCTAGCCCAGTAGGCCGGGGTCAAGAGACCCAGTACTTC. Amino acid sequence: CSASPVGRGQETQYF.

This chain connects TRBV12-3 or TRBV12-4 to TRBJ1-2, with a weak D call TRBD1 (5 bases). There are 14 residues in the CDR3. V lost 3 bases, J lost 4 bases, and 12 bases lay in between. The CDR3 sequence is CASSLYGQGYGYTF. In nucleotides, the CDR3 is TGTGCCAGCAGTTTGTACGGCCAGGGCTATGGCTACACCTTC.

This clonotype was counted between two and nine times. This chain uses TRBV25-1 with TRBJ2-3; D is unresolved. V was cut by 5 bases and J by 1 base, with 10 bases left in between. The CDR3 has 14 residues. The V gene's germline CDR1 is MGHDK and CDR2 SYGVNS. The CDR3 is CASSWQSRTDTQYF. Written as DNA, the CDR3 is TGTGCCAGCAGTTGGCAGTCGCGCACAGATACGCAGTATTTT.

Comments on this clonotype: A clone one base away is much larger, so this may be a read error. The CDR3 DNA reads TGTGCCAGCGGAATCCCGGAACTAGCGGGGGGGAGTAATGAGCAGTACTTC. As protein: CASGIPELAGGSNEQYF. The V gene is TRBV28, the J gene TRBJ2-5; 13 nucleotides match TRBD2. V was clipped by 8 bases and J by 11 bases; unmatched bases: 20. Germline CDR1 MDHEN, CDR2 SYDVKM. This CDR3 contains 17 residues.

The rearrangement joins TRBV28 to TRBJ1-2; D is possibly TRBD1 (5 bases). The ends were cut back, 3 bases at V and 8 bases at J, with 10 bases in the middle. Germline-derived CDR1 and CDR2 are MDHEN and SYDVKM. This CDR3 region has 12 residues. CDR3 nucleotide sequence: TGTGCCAGCAGTTTGAGGGGATGGGGCTACACCTTC. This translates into CASSLRGWGYTF.

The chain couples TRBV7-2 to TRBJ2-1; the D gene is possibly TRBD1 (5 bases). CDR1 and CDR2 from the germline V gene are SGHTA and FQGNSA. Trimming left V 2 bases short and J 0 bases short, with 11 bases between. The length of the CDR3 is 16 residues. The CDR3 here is CASSLYPGPSYNEQFF. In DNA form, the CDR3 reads TGTGCCAGCAGCTTATATCCAGGGCCCTCCTACAATGAGCAGTTCTTC. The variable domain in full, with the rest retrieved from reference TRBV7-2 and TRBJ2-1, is GAGVSQSPSNKVTEKGKDVELRCDPISGHTALYWYRQSLGQGLEFLIYFQGNSAPDKSGLPSDRFSAERTGGSVSTLTIQRTQQEDSAVYLCASSLYPGPSYNEQFFGPGTRLTVL.

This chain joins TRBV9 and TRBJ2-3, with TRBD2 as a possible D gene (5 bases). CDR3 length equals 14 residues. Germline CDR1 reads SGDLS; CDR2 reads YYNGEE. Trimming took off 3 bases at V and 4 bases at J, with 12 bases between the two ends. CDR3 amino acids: CASSARDLADTQYF. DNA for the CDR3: TGTGCCAGCAGCGCCCGGGATCTAGCAGATACGCAGTATTTT.

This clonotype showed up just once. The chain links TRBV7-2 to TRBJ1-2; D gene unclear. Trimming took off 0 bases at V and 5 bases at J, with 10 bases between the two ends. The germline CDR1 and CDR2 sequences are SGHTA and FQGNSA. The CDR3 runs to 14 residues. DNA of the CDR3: TGTGCCAGCAGCTTAGCGCTTGCGGAATATGGCTACACCTTC. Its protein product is CASSLALAEYGYTF.

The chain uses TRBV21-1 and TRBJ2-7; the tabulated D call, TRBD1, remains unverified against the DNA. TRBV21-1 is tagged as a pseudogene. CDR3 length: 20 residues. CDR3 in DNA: TGTGCCAGCAGCACACGTTTTTATTGTATCAGGGGCGAAAGCTCCTACGAGCAGTACTTC. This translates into CASSTRFYCIRGESSYEQYF.

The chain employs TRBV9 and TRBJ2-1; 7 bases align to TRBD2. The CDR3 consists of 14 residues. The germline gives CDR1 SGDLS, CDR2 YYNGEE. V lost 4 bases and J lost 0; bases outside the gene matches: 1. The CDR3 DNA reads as TGTGCCAGCAGCCTAGCGGACTCCTACAATGAGCAGTTCTTC. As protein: CASSLADSYNEQFF. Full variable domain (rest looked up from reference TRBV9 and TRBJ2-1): DSGVTQTPKHLITATGQRVTLRCSPRSGDLSVYWYQQSLDQGLQFLIQYYNGEERAKGNILERFSAQQFPDLHSELNLSSLELGDSALYFCASSLADSYNEQFFGPGTRLTVL.

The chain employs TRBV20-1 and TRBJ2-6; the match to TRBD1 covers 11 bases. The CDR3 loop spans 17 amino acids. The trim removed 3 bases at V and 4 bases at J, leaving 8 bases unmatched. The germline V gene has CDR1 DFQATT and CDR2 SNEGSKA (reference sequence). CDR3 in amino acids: CSASSGQGAFGANVLTF. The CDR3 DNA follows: TGCAGTGCTAGTTCCGGACAGGGGGCGTTCGGGGCCAACGTCCTGACTTTC.

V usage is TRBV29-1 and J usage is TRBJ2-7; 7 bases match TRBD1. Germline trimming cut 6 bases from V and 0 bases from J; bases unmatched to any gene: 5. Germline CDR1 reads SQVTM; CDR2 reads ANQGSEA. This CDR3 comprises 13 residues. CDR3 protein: CSVTGTVSYEQYF. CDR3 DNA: TGCAGCGTAACCGGGACAGTCTCCTACGAGCAGTACTTC.